These 28 T cell receptor beta chains were all obtained from the same sample, sequenced in a study of multiple sclerosis patients with progressive multifocal leukoencephalopathy. Time point defined: time of PML onset. Sequencing was performed with immunoSEQ multiplex PCR; in TCRdb, only in-frame clones are kept and a portion is missing. The sample yields tens of thousands of clones, more than 75% seen once. This material consisted of PBMCs, taken from a patient treated with natalizumab. Receptors originate from a human donor with progressive multifocal leukoencephalopathy.

This clone appeared a single time. The V and J genes are TRBV30 and TRBJ1-1; weak D call: TRBD1 (5 bases). Germline V gene sequence: CDR1 GTSNPN, CDR2 SVGIG (reference sequence). Trimming took off 3 bases at V and 1 base at J, with 18 bases between the two ends. The CDR3 contains 16 residues. The CDR3 sequence: CAWSGGPAIRNTEAFF. The CDR3 DNA sequence: TGTGCCTGGAGCGGGGGACCCGCCATCCGGAACACTGAAGCTTTCTTT. Full variable domain (rest looked up from reference TRBV30 and TRBJ1-1): SQTIHQWPATLVQPVGSPLSLECTVEGTSNPNLYWYRQAAGRGLQLLFYSVGIGQISSEVPQNLSASRPQDRQFILSSKKLLLSDSGFYLCAWSGGPAIRNTEAFFGQGTRLTVV.

J is TRBJ2-3 and V is TRBV7-9, with D perhaps TRBD2 (6 bases). Trimming took 8 bases from V and 3 from J, leaving 27 bases between them. Per germline, CDR1 SEHNR and CDR2 FQNEAQ (reference sequence). This CDR3 spans 18 amino acids. In DNA, the CDR3 is TGTGCCAGCCCATCCCCCCCTACGGGAGACCATTCTACAGATACGCAGTATTTT. Translation: CASPSPPTGDHSTDTQYF.

This clone was seen just once. The chain recombines TRBV28 with TRBJ1-6; 11 nucleotides match TRBD1. The germline CDR1 and CDR2 sequences are MDHEN and SYDVKM. The CDR3 is 14 residues long. Trimming cost V 4 bases and J 11 bases; bases outside gene matches: 4. The CDR3 sequence: CASSWTGGEAPLHF. The CDR3 bases are TGTGCCAGCAGTTGGACAGGGGGCGAGGCACCCCTCCACTTT. Combining the CDR3 with reference TRBV28 and TRBJ1-6 gives the whole variable domain DVKVTQSSRYLVKRTGEKVFLECVQDMDHENMFWYRQDPGLGLRLIYFSYDVKMKEKGDIPEGYSVSREKKERFSLILESASTNQTSMYLCASSWTGGEAPLHFGNGTRLTVT.

The chain joins TRBV15 to TRBJ1-3; possible D gene TRBD1, 5 bases. Trimming left V 6 bases short and J 0 bases short, with 15 bases between. Germline loops: CDR1 LNHNV, CDR2 YYDKDF (reference sequence). This CDR3 spans 16 amino acids. For the CDR3, the DNA is TGTGCCACCAGGCGGGACTTTGGGAGCTCTGGAAACACCATATATTTT. It specifies CATRRDFGSSGNTIYF. Full variable domain (missing parts from reference TRBV15 and TRBJ1-3): DAMVIQNPRYQVTQFGKPVTLSCSQTLNHNVMYWYQQKSSQAPKLLFHYYDKDFNNEADTPDNFQSRRPNTSFCFLDIRSPGLGDTAMYLCATRRDFGSSGNTIYFGEGSWLTVV.

The gene calls are TRBV27 and TRBJ2-3; a weak D match, TRBD2 (5 bases). The germline V gene encodes CDR1 MNHEY and CDR2 SMNVEV (reference sequence). Trimming took off 2 bases at V and 2 bases at J, with 17 bases between the two ends. The CDR3 has 17 amino acids. In nucleotides, the CDR3 is TGTGCCAGCAGTTTAAGGAGCGGTCGGCGGCTCACAGATACGCAGTATTTT. Protein sequence: CASSLRSGRRLTDTQYF.

The J gene is TRBJ2-7, the V gene TRBV27, with 9 nucleotides matching TRBD1. The germline V gene encodes CDR1 MNHEY and CDR2 SMNVEV (reference sequence). V was clipped by 7 bases and J by 5 bases; unmatched bases: 3. This CDR3 region has 12 residues. Written as DNA, the CDR3 is TGTGCCAGCATGGACAGGGGTCACGAGCAGTACTTC. Translated, it gives CASMDRGHEQYF.

The CDR3 region is CASSLPDRGPGYTF. The CDR3 coding sequence is TGTGCCAGTAGTCTCCCGGACAGGGGTCCTGGCTACACCTTC. The rearrangement joins TRBV19 to TRBJ1-2; 9 bases fit TRBD1. The CDR3 extends over 14 amino acids. The ends lost 5 bases at V and 7 bases at J; junction bases unmatched: 8. From germline, CDR1 is LNHDA and CDR2 SQIVND (reference sequence).

V usage is TRBV2 and J usage is TRBJ1-1; weak D call: TRBD1 (6 bases). V was shortened by 3 bases and J by 1 base, with 15 bases between the two germline ends. Germline CDR1 SNHLY, CDR2 FYNNEI. The CDR3 is made up of 16 amino acids. CDR3: CASSEAQGLSNTEAFF. The CDR3 DNA is TGTGCCAGCAGTGAGGCACAGGGCCTATCGAACACTGAAGCTTTCTTT. Full variable domain (outside the CDR3, taken from reference TRBV2 and TRBJ1-1): EPEVTQTPSHQVTQMGQEVILRCVPISNHLYFYWYRQILGQKVEFLVSFYNNEISEKSEIFDDQFSVERPDGSNFTLKIRSTKLEDSAMYFCASSEAQGLSNTEAFFGQGTRLTVV.

This clone was counted once. This rearrangement joins TRBV4-3 to TRBJ2-1, with TRBD1 as a possible D gene (5 bases). Trimming removed 0 bases at V and 8 bases at J, with 23 bases between. The germline V gene encodes CDR1 LGHNA and CDR2 YSLEER. CDR3 length: 18 residues. CDR3 in amino acids: CASSQDPLLGAPRDEQFF. The CDR3 DNA sequence: TGCGCCAGCAGCCAAGATCCCCTCCTAGGGGCCCCAAGGGATGAGCAGTTCTTC.

This chain connects TRBV2 to TRBJ1-1; possible D gene TRBD1, 5 bases. V was clipped by 4 bases and J by 8 bases, with 20 bases between them. The CDR3 covers 15 residues. Per the germline V gene, CDR1 is SNHLY and CDR2 is FYNNEI. CDR3 nucleotides: TGTGCCAGCAGTGGACGGGGGGTCCCTAGCTCCGAAGCTTTCTTT. This encodes CASSGRGVPSSEAFF.

The J gene is TRBJ1-1, the V gene TRBV9; 9 bases match TRBD1. Germline V gene sequence: CDR1 SGDLS, CDR2 YYNGEE. The J segment lost 4 bases and the V segment lost 4 bases, leaving 8 bases of the junction unmatched. The length of the CDR3 is 15 residues. Here the CDR3 reads CASSPRDRAFTEAFF. CDR3 bases: TGTGCCAGCAGCCCCCGGGACAGGGCTTTCACTGAAGCTTTCTTT.

The chain carries TRBV7-8 and TRBJ1-1, with a tentative D call TRBD1 (5 bases). This CDR3 comprises 14 residues. Trimming shortened V by 5 bases and J by 0 bases, and 10 bases separated the two germline ends. Germline-derived CDR1 and CDR2 are SGHVS and FQNEAQ. The CDR3 loop is CASSLVTVNTEAFF. CDR3 in DNA: TGTGCCAGCAGCCTAGTGACAGTGAACACTGAAGCTTTCTTT.

This clone was seen only a few times. The chain couples TRBV4-3 to TRBJ1-1; D is undetermined. Trimming removed 4 bases at V and 1 base at J, with 13 bases between. This CDR3 contains 15 residues. CDR1 and CDR2 from the germline V gene are LGHNA and YSLEER. The CDR3 loop is CASSLGQVENTEAFF. The CDR3 nucleotides are TGCGCCAGCAGCCTCGGTCAGGTCGAGAACACTGAAGCTTTCTTT.

This clone was detected only once. The rearrangement links TRBV9 to TRBJ2-5; 9 bases fit TRBD2. The J call is uncertain, as TRBJ2-7 better fits the DNA end. CDR1 and CDR2 (germline): SGDLS, YYNGEE. The CDR3 contains 14 residues. Here the CDR3 reads CASSAGTSSYEQYF. Written as DNA, the CDR3 is TGTGCCAGCAGCGCAGGGACTAGCAGCTACGAGCAGTACTTC.

The chain uses TRBV11-2 and TRBJ2-7; D is ambiguous. The CDR3 runs 15 residues. Per germline, CDR1 SGHAT and CDR2 FQNNGV. V was clipped by 0 bases and J by 2 bases, with 11 bases between them. In DNA form, the CDR3 reads TGTGCCAGCAGCTTAGAGTACGGCCCCGCCTACGAGCAGTACTTC. Translating gives CASSLEYGPAYEQYF. The entire variable domain, with the rest obtained from reference TRBV11-2 and TRBJ2-7, is as follows: EAGVAQSPRYKIIEKRQSVAFWCNPISGHATLYWYQQILGQGPKLLIQFQNNGVVDDSQLPKDRFSAERLKGVDSTLKIQPAKLEDSAVYLCASSLEYGPAYEQYFGPGTRLTVT.

This rearrangement joins TRBV7-6 to TRBJ1-4; no firm D call. Germline-derived CDR1 and CDR2 are SGHVS and FNYEAQ. The CDR3 length is 15 residues. V lost 1 base to trimming and J lost 8 bases, with 14 bases between them. Written as DNA, the CDR3 is TGTGCCAGCAGCTTAGATGCGTCAGCAGGAGAAAAACTGTTTTTT. Amino acids: CASSLDASAGEKLFF.

The V and J genes are TRBV19 and TRBJ2-7, with D unclear. Looked up from germline, CDR1 is LNHDA and CDR2 is SQIVND (reference sequence). The length of the CDR3 is 13 residues. V lost 7 bases, J lost 3 bases, and 13 bases lay in between. The CDR3 DNA reads as TGTGCCAGTACTGGAGACACTCTCTACGAGCAGTACTTC. Translation: CASTGDTLYEQYF.

The gene calls are TRBV19 and TRBJ2-5; maybe TRBD2 (5 bases). Trimming cost V 2 bases and J 2 bases, with 12 bases left between them. This CDR3 contains 15 residues. Per the germline V gene, CDR1 is LNHDA and CDR2 is SQIVND (reference sequence). The CDR3 sequence: CASSIYAAAQETQYF. In DNA, the CDR3 is TGTGCCAGTAGTATATACGCAGCGGCTCAAGAGACCCAGTACTTC. Variable domain in full (rest from reference TRBV19 and TRBJ2-5): DGGITQSPKYLFRKEGQNVTLSCEQNLNHDAMYWYRQDPGQGLRLIYYSQIVNDFQKGDIAEGYSVSREKKESFPLTVTSAQKNPTAFYLCASSIYAAAQETQYFGPGTRLLVL.

The gene calls are TRBV10-2 and TRBJ1-1; D remains ambiguous. V was pared by 2 bases and J by 0 bases, with 10 bases between. The CDR3 runs to 15 residues. CDR1 WSHSY and CDR2 SAAADI come from the germline V gene. In nucleotides, the CDR3 is TGCGCCAGCAGTGAGACGGACCGATTGAACACTGAAGCTTTCTTT. It is translated as CASSETDRLNTEAFF.

The CDR3 DNA follows: TGTGCCACCCAGGGGGGATGGACTGAAGCTTTCTTT. It translates to CATQGGWTEAFF. The chain uses TRBV30 and TRBJ1-1, with TRBD1 matching 7 bases. The CDR3 contains 12 residues. The V segment lost 8 bases and the J segment 5 bases; nucleotides outside the gene matches: 8. In germline, CDR1 is GTSNPN, CDR2 SVGIG (reference sequence).

The chain recombines TRBV10-3 with TRBJ1-5, with TRBD1 identical over 7 bases. CDR3 length equals 17 residues. V was clipped by 8 bases and J by 1 base; unmatched bases: 14. Germline assignment: CDR1 ENHRY and CDR2 SYGVKD. CDR3 nucleotide sequence: TGTGCCATCGGTGGACAGGCTGGGATCGGGAGCAATCAGCCCCAGCATTTT. Amino acids: CAIGGQAGIGSNQPQHF.

The chain employs TRBV5-6 and TRBJ1-3; tentative D call: TRBD1 (6 bases). The V end lost 0 bases, the J end lost 0 bases, and 10 bases lay between the germline ends. Germline V gene data show CDR1 as SGHDT and CDR2 as YYEEEE. There are 16 residues in the CDR3. DNA for the CDR3: TGTGCCAGCAGCTTGGAAGGGGGGTACTCTGGAAACACCATATATTTT. This codes for CASSLEGGYSGNTIYF.

This chain uses TRBV5-4 with TRBJ2-7; D might be TRBD1 (5 bases). The CDR3 is made up of 16 amino acids. Trimming cost V 0 bases and J 3 bases, with 16 bases left between them. Germline V CDR1 and CDR2: SGHNT, YYREEE (reference sequence). CDR3 sequence (DNA): TGTGCCAGCAGCTTGGACACTCGCAGCCAGGGCTACGAGCAGTACTTC. It encodes CASSLDTRSQGYEQYF. The entire variable domain, with the rest obtained from reference TRBV5-4 and TRBJ2-7, is as follows: ETGVTQSPTHLIKTRGQQVTLRCSSQSGHNTVSWYQQALGQGPQFIFQYYREEENGRGNFPPRFSGLQFPNYSSELNVNALELDDSALYLCASSLDTRSQGYEQYFGPGTRLTVT.

This chain connects TRBV7-9 to TRBJ2-1; 12 bases are a match to TRBD1. The CDR3 runs to 16 residues. The germline V gene has CDR1 SEHNR and CDR2 FQNEAQ (reference sequence). Unmatched junction bases numbered 4, after V lost 0 bases and J lost 7 bases. In DNA, the CDR3 is TGTGCCAGCAGCTTAGCCGGGACAGGGGGCGGGAATGAGCAGTTCTTC. This sequence encodes CASSLAGTGGGNEQFF. The full variable domain, rest sourced from reference TRBV7-9 and TRBJ2-1, is DTGVSQNPRHKITKRGQNVTFRCDPISEHNRLYWYRQTLGQGPEFLTYFQNEAQLEKSRLLSDRFSAERPKGSFSTLEIQRTEQGDSAMYLCASSLAGTGGGNEQFFGPGTRLTVL.

The chain joins TRBV30 to TRBJ2-1; a possible D gene is TRBD1 (6 bases). V dropped 5 bases and J dropped 3 bases, with 14 bases sitting between them. The V gene's germline CDR1 is GTSNPN and CDR2 SVGIG (reference sequence). The CDR3 sequence is 14 residues long. This CDR3 is CAWSTGTNYNEQFF. The DNA of the CDR3 is TGTGCCTGGTCTACCGGGACAAACTACAATGAGCAGTTCTTC.

J is TRBJ2-2 and V is TRBV19; TRBD2 matches 9 bases. Germline-derived CDR1 and CDR2 are LNHDA and SQIVND (reference sequence). CDR3 size: 12 residues. V was clipped by 8 bases and J by 13 bases; unmatched bases: 8. The CDR3 spells CASGEREVRLFF. CDR3 nucleotides: TGTGCCAGTGGAGAGCGGGAGGTACGGCTGTTTTTT.

The CDR3 sequence: CASSQGPNTGELFF. For the CDR3, the DNA is TGTGCCAGCAGTCAGGGTCCGAACACCGGGGAGCTGTTTTTT. The genes are TRBV9 and TRBJ2-2; tentative D call: TRBD1 (5 bases). CDR3 size: 14 residues. Deletions cut 5 bases from V and 0 bases from J, with 8 bases between. Germline V gives CDR1 SGDLS, CDR2 YYNGEE.

V usage is TRBV4-3 and J usage is TRBJ2-3, with TRBD2 matching 11 bases. In germline, CDR1 is LGHNA, CDR2 YSLEER. V dropped 1 base and J dropped 5; count of bases not matched to a gene: 8. This CDR3 region has 17 residues. CDR3: CASSQALAGGGGDTQYF. CDR3 in DNA: TGCGCCAGCAGCCAAGCCCTAGCGGGAGGTGGGGGAGATACGCAGTATTTT.